These T cell receptor beta chains were read from a single sample in a study of blood T cell repertoires in COVID-19. TCRdb's table, derived via immunoSEQ multiplex PCR, lists solely in-frame clones and lacks some. There are 130,000 to 150,000 clones in the sample; roughly 80% occur only once, and about 3% lies in the top ten. Sample: peripheral blood. These receptors were taken from a woman in her thirties or forties with active or convalescent COVID-19. Each CDR3 is given with its conserved first and last residue. A D gene is named only where the DNA matches it firmly. Clone size is shown for a subset of rows, as once, few, many or a class of expanded clone.

cdr3_nt cdr3_aa v_call clone_size d_call j_call
TGTGCCAGCAGCTTAGAATCCGGGAATCAGCCCCAGCATTTT CASSLESGNQPQHF TRBV7-2 . . TRBJ1-5
TGTGCCAGCAGCTTAGTTCCGGTTGAGACCCAGTACTTC CASSLVPVETQYF TRBV7-9 . . TRBJ2-5
TGTGCCAGCAGTGTGACAGGGACAGGGGAGACCCAGTACTTC CASSVTGTGETQYF TRBV28 . TRBD1 TRBJ2-5
TGTGCCAGTAGTCTACGCTCCGGGACAGACGGAAACACCATATATTTT CASSLRSGTDGNTIYF TRBV19 . TRBD1 TRBJ1-3
TGTGCCAGCAGCCAAGGACAGGCAACCATCACCGGGGAGCTGTTTTTT CASSQGQATITGELFF TRBV4-2 . . TRBJ2-2
TGTGCCAGCAGCCAGCGGACTAGCGGGGGTTACGAGCAGTACTTC CASSQRTSGGYEQYF TRBV28 . TRBD2 TRBJ2-7
TGTGCCAGCAGCTTAGAAATCGTCGCAACTAATGAAAAACTGTTTTTT CASSLEIVATNEKLFF TRBV7-9 . . TRBJ1-4
TGTGCCAGCAGCCAGGCATGGCGGGGGCGCTCCTACGAGCAGTACTTC CASSQAWRGRSYEQYF TRBV3-1/TRBV3-2 few . TRBJ2-7
TGTGCCAGCCGCTTTAGCGGGGAGCTGTTTTTT CASRFSGELFF TRBV6-5 . . TRBJ2-2
TGTGCCAGCAGTTACTCTGGGAGAGGTTCACCCCTCCACTTT CASSYSGRGSPLHF TRBV6-2/TRBV6-3 medium-sized . TRBJ1-6
TGTGCCAGCAGCACCGTTACAACTAACTATGGCTACACCTTC CASSTVTTNYGYTF TRBV6-5 . . TRBJ1-2
TGTGCCAGCGTGGCGGGAAGGTCCTCCTACGAGCAGTACTTC CASVAGRSSYEQYF TRBV18 once . TRBJ2-7
TGTGCCAGCAGTTCCTCTCAAACGACAGGGGCCTACGAGCAGTACTTC CASSSSQTTGAYEQYF TRBV27 . TRBD1 TRBJ2-7
TGTGCCAGCACCGGTACCGGGACAGCTTACAATGAGCAGTTCTTC CASTGTGTAYNEQFF TRBV5-5 once TRBD1 TRBJ2-1
TGTGCCAGCAGCTTCCAATCGACAGGGGGTGAGACTGAAGCTTTCTTT CASSFQSTGGETEAFF TRBV7-2 . TRBD1 TRBJ1-1
TGTGCCAGCAGCGCGCCGGGACAGATGAACACTGAAGCTTTCTTT CASSAPGQMNTEAFF TRBV7-9 . TRBD1 TRBJ1-1
TGTGCCAGCAGTTTAAGGGAGCACCATGGCTACACCTTC CASSLREHHGYTF TRBV12-3/TRBV12-4 . . TRBJ1-2
TGTGCCAGCAAAATTTATCGGGAGCGCACAGATACGCAGTATTTT CASKIYRERTDTQYF TRBV2 . . TRBJ2-3
TGTGCCAGCACCTCTTGGGCAAATCAGCCCCAGCATTTT CASTSWANQPQHF TRBV6-6 . . TRBJ1-5
TGTGCCATCAGTGAGTCGGGCGCGGGGGAAAAACTGTTTTTT CAISESGAGEKLFF TRBV10-3 . . TRBJ1-4
TGTGCCAGCAGCTTGGGCTCAGGTGTCCTGAACACTGAAGCTTTCTTT CASSLGSGVLNTEAFF TRBV5-5 . . TRBJ1-1
TGTGCCAGCGCATCTGACAGAGTCAATGAAAAACTGTTTTTT CASASDRVNEKLFF TRBV2 . . TRBJ1-4
TGTGCCAGCAGCTTACGGCAGGGCTCCCTCTATAATTCACCCCTCCACTTT CASSLRQGSLYNSPLHF TRBV7-2 . . TRBJ1-6
TGTGCCAGCCACATGGGTGGAGGATATGGCTACACCTTC CASHMGGGYGYTF TRBV11-2 . . TRBJ1-2
TGCGCCAGCAGCCACCCCGGGACTAGCGGGAGGGATGATGAGCAGTTCTTC CASSHPGTSGRDDEQFF TRBV4-3 . TRBD2 TRBJ2-1
TGTGCCAGCAGCTTGAGGGCACAGGGCGAGCAGTACTTC CASSLRAQGEQYF TRBV5-4 once . TRBJ2-7
TGTGCCAGCGACCGGGACAGGGGGCAGGTGCAGTACTTC CASDRDRGQVQYF TRBV6-5 . TRBD1 TRBJ2-7
TGTGCCAGCAGCTTGTTTGGGCAGGGGGCTTCAGAGACCCAGTACTTC CASSLFGQGASETQYF TRBV5-4 . TRBD1 TRBJ2-5
TGTGCCAGTAGTATCCCCGGGACAGGGTTTAACTATGGCTACACCTTC CASSIPGTGFNYGYTF TRBV19 . TRBD1 TRBJ1-2
TGTGCCAGCAGTGCACAGGGGACTAATGAAAAACTGTTTTTT CASSAQGTNEKLFF TRBV2 . TRBD1 TRBJ1-4
TGCGCCAGCAGCTTCAGGCAGAGCGAAAAACTGTTTTTT CASSFRQSEKLFF TRBV5-1 . . TRBJ1-4
TGTGCCAGCACCTCGTATAGCAATCAGCCCCAGCATTTT CASTSYSNQPQHF TRBV28 . . TRBJ1-5
TGTGCCAGCAGTTACCCTGGTGAGGGGGCTAGGGCTTTCTTT CASSYPGEGARAFF TRBV6-6 . TRBD1 TRBJ1-1
TGTGCCAGCAGTTTCACAGGGGGCTACGAGCAGTACTTC CASSFTGGYEQYF TRBV28 . TRBD1 TRBJ2-7
TGTGCCAGCAGCTCCCTAGGGGCCATGAACACTGAAGCTTTCTTT CASSSLGAMNTEAFF TRBV11-2 . . TRBJ1-1
TGTGCCAGTAGTATAGATCTGAGCGGGAGTTACAATGAGCAGTTCTTC CASSIDLSGSYNEQFF TRBV19 . TRBD2 TRBJ2-1
TGTGCCAGCAGTTCGAGCACAGGGGGATCTGGAAACACCATATATTTT CASSSSTGGSGNTIYF TRBV3-1/TRBV3-2 . TRBD1 TRBJ1-3
TGTGCCAGCAGCGCGGGACTTCAAGAGACCCAGTACTTC CASSAGLQETQYF TRBV11-2 . . TRBJ2-5
TGTGCCAGCAGTTGGGACGGGGGGCCGCGTTCACCCCTCCACTTT CASSWDGGPRSPLHF TRBV28 . . TRBJ1-6
TGTGCCACCAGCAGGACAGTTACTAATGAAAAACTGTTTTTT CATSRTVTNEKLFF TRBV15 . . TRBJ1-4
TGTGCCAGCAGCTTAGGGGCCGGGGGAAGGGCCTACAATGAGCAGTTCTTC CASSLGAGGRAYNEQFF TRBV11-3 . . TRBJ2-1